This TCR beta chain came from a study of OX40 agonist ivuxolimab in advanced cancers. Study background: Partial responses occurred in three patients (one hepatocellular carcinoma, two cutaneous melanoma). Study-wide results and caveats: The study observed clonal expansion of CD4+ and CD8+ blood T cells by week 6 at 0.1 to 3.0 mg/kg. Some of the lowest clonal expansion was seen in partial responders at 0.1-3.0 mg/kg. CD4+ T cells averaged fewer expanded clones than CD8+ T cells.

Turning to this clone: The target antigen is unknown.

Profiling relied on immunoSEQ multiplex PCR, and the TCRdb table lists in-frame clones only, not all of them. This sample has about 110,000 clones, with around 93% found just once. The receptor was isolated from an adult with an advanced solid tumor such as melanoma, head and neck, liver or kidney cancer. Sequenced material: CD4+ or CD8+ T cells sorted from blood, taken in a trial of the OX40 agonist ivuxolimab.

CDR3 region: CASATSGETQYF. The CDR3 nucleotides are TGCGCCAGCGCTACTAGTGGGGAGACCCAGTACTTC. This chain joins TRBV10-2 and TRBJ2-5; D possibly corresponds to TRBD2 (5 bases). V gave up 8 bases and J gave up 5 bases, with 12 bases separating them. This CDR3 has 12 amino acids. CDR1 is WSHSY and CDR2 is SAAADI in the germline V gene.